This passage covers 13 T cell receptor beta chains from one sample sequenced in a study of graft-versus-host responses after intestinal transplantation. Profiling relied on immunoSEQ multiplex PCR, and the TCRdb table lists in-frame clones only, not all of them. The sample lists around 30,000 clones; about 92% were seen once. Sequencing was performed on PBMCs, taken approximately ten weeks after intestinal transplant. Source of these receptors: a human patient who received an intestinal transplant, so some T cells may come from the graft donor.

The CDR3 loop reads CASSLGTGGLQPQHF. The CDR3 nucleotides are TGTGCCAGCAGCCTGGGGACAGGTGGACTACAGCCCCAGCATTTT. This chain connects TRBV5-6 to TRBJ1-5, with TRBD1 matching over 8 bases. Trimming at V came to 4 bases and at J to 7 bases, leaving 10 bases not matched to a gene. Germline loops: CDR1 SGHDT, CDR2 YYEEEE. This CDR3 is 15 amino acids long.

J is TRBJ2-5 and V is TRBV5-8, with 9 positions matching TRBD1. Trimming cost V 3 bases and J 0 bases; bases outside gene matches: 3. CDR3 length: 15 residues. Germline lookup yields CDR1 SGHTS and CDR2 YDEGEE. For the CDR3, the DNA is TGTGCCAGCAGCTCGGGACAGGGAAACCAAGAGACCCAGTACTTC. Protein product: CASSSGQGNQETQYF.

V usage is TRBV7-9 and J usage is TRBJ2-5; the D call may be TRBD1 or TRBD2 (5 bases each). The closer fit of TRBJ2-7 to the DNA end suggests the J call may be wrong. The CDR3 runs 15 residues. Germline V gives CDR1 SEHNR, CDR2 FQNEAQ (reference sequence). This chain's CDR3 is CASSLVRGAENEQYF. CDR3 nucleotide sequence: TGTGCCAGCAGCTTAGTTCGAGGGGCGGAAAACGAGCAGTACTTC.

The chain carries TRBV19 and TRBJ2-1; TRBD2 matches 12 bases. The CDR3 length is 15 residues. Germline values: CDR1 LNHDA, CDR2 SQIVND (reference sequence). V dropped 3 bases and J dropped 6; count of bases not matched to a gene: 3. The CDR3 is CASSIWTSGANEQFF. The CDR3 bases are TGTGCCAGTAGTATCTGGACTAGCGGGGCCAATGAGCAGTTCTTC.

The chain uses TRBV7-6 and TRBJ2-5, with 9 nucleotides matching TRBD2. The V gene end was trimmed by 5 bases and the J gene end by 2 bases; junction bases not matched to a gene: 6. Germline loops: CDR1 SGHVS, CDR2 FNYEAQ. This CDR3 region has 15 residues. The DNA for the CDR3 is TGTGCCAGCAGCACCAGACTAGCGGAACAAGAGACCCAGTACTTC. It yields the protein CASSTRLAEQETQYF. The whole variable domain, filled in from reference TRBV7-6 and TRBJ2-5, reads GAGVSQSPRYKVTKRGQDVALRCDPISGHVSLYWYRQALGQGPEFLTYFNYEAQQDKSGLPNDRFSAERPEGSISTLTIQRTEQRDSAMYRCASSTRLAEQETQYFGPGTRLLVL.

The V gene is TRBV4-1, the J gene TRBJ1-1, with D possibly being TRBD1 (6 bases). Trimming pared 4 bases from V and 0 bases from J, leaving 30 bases between. The V gene's germline CDR1 is MGHRA and CDR2 YSYEKL. The CDR3 spans 21 residues. The DNA of the CDR3 is TGCGCCAGCAGCCGGACGACCCCAAGATCCGGGACACTAAAGGTGAACACTGAAGCTTTCTTT. This sequence encodes CASSRTTPRSGTLKVNTEAFF.

In DNA form, the CDR3 reads TGTGCCTGGAGTGTAGATTCGGGACCTGGAAACACCATATATTTT. It is translated as CAWSVDSGPGNTIYF. V gene TRBV30 combines with J gene TRBJ1-3, with TRBD1 as a possible D gene (5 bases). The CDR3 loop spans 15 amino acids. Trimming took off 0 bases at V and 2 bases at J, with 11 bases between the two ends. The germline gives CDR1 GTSNPN, CDR2 SVGIG (reference sequence).

The chain has TRBV4-2 and TRBJ1-5; D call uncertain. The CDR3 covers 15 residues. V shed 0 bases and J shed 4 bases, with 10 bases lying between them. Germline lookup yields CDR1 LGHNA and CDR2 YNFKEQ. In DNA form, the CDR3 reads TGTGCCAGCAGCCAAGAGTACTCGGGGAATCAGCCCCAGCATTTT. The encoded protein is CASSQEYSGNQPQHF.

This chain connects TRBV13 to TRBJ2-7; no firm D call. The CDR3 has 15 residues. Trimming took 2 bases from V and 1 from J, leaving 12 bases between them. The germline V gene has CDR1 PRHDT and CDR2 FYEKMQ (reference sequence). Written as DNA, the CDR3 is TGTGCCAGCAGCTTATTTCGGGTCCATTCCTACGAGCAGTACTTC. Translating it yields CASSLFRVHSYEQYF.

V usage is TRBV12-5 and J usage is TRBJ2-5; 10 bases fit TRBD2. The better agreement between TRBJ2-7 and the DNA end casts doubt on the J call. Germline CDR1 and CDR2: LGHNT and FRNRAP. The CDR3 is 17 residues long. DNA of the CDR3: TGTGCTAGTGGTTTGGTCTCGCTAGCGGGGGATTACTACGAGCAGTACTTC. It specifies CASGLVSLAGDYYEQYF.

This chain connects TRBV9 to TRBJ2-5; D perhaps matches TRBD2 (5 bases). Trimming cost V 3 bases and J 1 base, with 13 bases left between them. The germline V gene has CDR1 SGDLS and CDR2 YYNGEE. The CDR3 totals 15 residues. The CDR3 DNA sequence: TGTGCCAGCAGCGCCCGTTGGGAGCCCCAAGAGACCCAGTACTTC. Translated, it gives CASSARWEPQETQYF.

The J gene is TRBJ2-7, the V gene TRBV23-1, with TRBD2 identical over 14 bases. TRBV23-1 has ORF status, its function being uncertain. The ends lost 3 bases at V and 0 bases at J; junction bases unmatched: 7. This CDR3 region has 18 residues. Written as DNA, the CDR3 is TGCGCCAGCAGTCAGCCGGGACTAGCGGGAGCAAGCTCCTACGAGCAGTACTTC. It translates to CASSQPGLAGASSYEQYF.

The chain has TRBV5-4 and TRBJ1-2, with unresolved D. V gave up 0 bases and J gave up 2 bases, with 5 bases separating them. Germline lookup yields CDR1 SGHNT and CDR2 YYREEE (reference sequence). The CDR3 length is 13 residues. The CDR3 protein is CASSLDTNYGYTF. CDR3 nucleotides: TGTGCCAGCAGCTTGGACACCAACTATGGCTACACCTTC. Variable domain in full (rest from reference TRBV5-4 and TRBJ1-2): ETGVTQSPTHLIKTRGQQVTLRCSSQSGHNTVSWYQQALGQGPQFIFQYYREEENGRGNFPPRFSGLQFPNYSSELNVNALELDDSALYLCASSLDTNYGYTFGSGTRLTVV.